This TCR beta chain was captured by sequencing in a study of blood T cell repertoires in COVID-19. Across the study: Samples taken during acute and convalescent COVID-19 were collected in the United States, Italy and Spain.

Authors' processing steps: Amplification with reference gene primers provided the estimates of nucleated cell counts. This table comes from immunoSEQ multiplex PCR, and its TCRdb copy is limited to in-frame clones, with some not included. V, J and clone size reflect that table, while D and trimming were determined from the DNA. Of 300,000 to 350,000 clones detected, about nine tenths appear once; the ten largest clones hold roughly 2%. The sequencing sample was made of peripheral blood. This TCR derives from a young man with active or convalescent COVID-19.

The CDR3 nucleotides read TGCGCCAGCAGCTGGACAGGGGCCTACAATGAGCAGTTCTTC. Its translation is CASSWTGAYNEQFF. The chain couples TRBV10-2 to TRBJ2-1; TRBD1 matches at 9 bases. Trimming cost V 6 bases and J 2 bases; bases outside gene matches: 2. The CDR3 covers 14 residues. Germline-derived CDR1 and CDR2 are WSHSY and SAAADI.